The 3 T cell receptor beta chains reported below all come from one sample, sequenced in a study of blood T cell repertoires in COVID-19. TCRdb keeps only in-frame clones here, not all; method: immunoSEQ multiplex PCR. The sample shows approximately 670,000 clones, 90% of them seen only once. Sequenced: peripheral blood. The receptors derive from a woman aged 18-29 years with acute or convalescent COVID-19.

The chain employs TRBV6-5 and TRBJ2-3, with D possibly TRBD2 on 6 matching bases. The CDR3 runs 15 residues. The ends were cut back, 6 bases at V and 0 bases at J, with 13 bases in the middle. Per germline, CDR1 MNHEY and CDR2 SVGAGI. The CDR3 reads CASSLSGPSTDTQYF. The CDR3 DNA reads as TGTGCCAGCAGCCTAAGCGGGCCTAGCACAGATACGCAGTATTTT.

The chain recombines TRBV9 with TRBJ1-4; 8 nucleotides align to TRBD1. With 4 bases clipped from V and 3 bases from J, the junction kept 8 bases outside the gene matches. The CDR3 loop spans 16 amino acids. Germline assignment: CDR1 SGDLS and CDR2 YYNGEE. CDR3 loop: CASSPDRERSNEKLFF. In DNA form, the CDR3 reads TGTGCCAGCAGCCCGGACAGGGAGCGATCTAATGAAAAACTGTTTTTT.

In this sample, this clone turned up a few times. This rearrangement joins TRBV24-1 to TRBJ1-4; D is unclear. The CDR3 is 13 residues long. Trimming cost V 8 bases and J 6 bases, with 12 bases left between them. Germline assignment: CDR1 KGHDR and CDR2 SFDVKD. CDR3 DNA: TGTGCCACCAATCTGGGAGGGTATGAAAAACTGTTTTTT. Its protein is CATNLGGYEKLFF.